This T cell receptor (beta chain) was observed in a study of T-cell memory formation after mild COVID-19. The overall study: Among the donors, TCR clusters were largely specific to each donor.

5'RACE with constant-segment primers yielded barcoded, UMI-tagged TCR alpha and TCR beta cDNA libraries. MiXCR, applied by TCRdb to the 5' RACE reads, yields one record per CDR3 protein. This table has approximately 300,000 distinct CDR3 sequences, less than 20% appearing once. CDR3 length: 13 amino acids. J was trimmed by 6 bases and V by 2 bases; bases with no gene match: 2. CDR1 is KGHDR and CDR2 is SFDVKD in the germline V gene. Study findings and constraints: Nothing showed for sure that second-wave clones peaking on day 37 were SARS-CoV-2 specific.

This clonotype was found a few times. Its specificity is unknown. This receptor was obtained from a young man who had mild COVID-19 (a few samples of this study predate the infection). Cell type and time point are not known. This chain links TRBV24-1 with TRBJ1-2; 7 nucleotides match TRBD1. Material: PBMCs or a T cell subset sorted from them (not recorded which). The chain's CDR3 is CATSDSTGDGYTF. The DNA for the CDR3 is TGTGCCACCAGTGATTCAACAGGGGATGGCTACACCTTC.